A selection of T cell receptor beta chains follows, all from one sample in a study of blood T cell repertoires in COVID-19. Only in-frame clones appear in the TCRdb table, and some are missing; sequencing was by immunoSEQ multiplex PCR. Among hundreds of thousands of clones, 75% to 85% were seen once, and the ten largest hold around 4%. The sample was PBMCs or T cells enriched from blood (not recorded which). The receptor source for this set is a man aged 25 to 45 with acute COVID-19. Each CDR3 is given with its conserved first and last residue. A D gene is named only where the DNA matches it firmly. Clone size is stated in some rows and not others, as once, few, many or a class when expanded.

CDR3 protein | CDR3 DNA | V gene | D gene | J gene | clone size
CASSTSTGNQPQHF | TGTGCCAGCAGCACTTCGACTGGGAATCAGCCCCAGCATTTT | TRBV3-1/TRBV3-2 | NA | TRBJ1-5 | few
CAISESTLGTGGTGELFF | TGTGCCATCAGTGAGTCAACACTCGGGACAGGGGGAACCGGGGAGCTGTTTTTT | TRBV10-3 | TRBD1 | TRBJ2-2 | NA
CASSQGYQETQYF | TGTGCCAGCAGCCAGGGGTACCAAGAGACCCAGTACTTC | TRBV5-5 | NA | TRBJ2-5 | NA
CASSMTGKYHEQYF | TGTGCCAGCAGTATGACAGGGAAATACCACGAGCAGTACTTC | TRBV28 | TRBD1 | TRBJ2-7 | NA
CASSFTGTGADTQYF | TGTGCCAGCAGTTTTACCGGGACAGGGGCAGATACGCAGTATTTT | TRBV27 | TRBD1 | TRBJ2-3 | NA
CASSSDRTDTQYF | TGTGCCAGCTCGAGCGATCGAACAGATACGCAGTATTTT | TRBV11-3 | NA | TRBJ2-3 | NA
CAISESGTGYQPQHF | TGTGCCATCAGTGAGTCAGGGACAGGGTATCAGCCCCAGCATTTT | TRBV10-3 | TRBD1 | TRBJ1-5 | once
CASSLAPWGQGASYEQYF | TGTGCCAGCAGCTTAGCGCCATGGGGACAGGGGGCTTCCTACGAGCAGTACTTC | TRBV7-9 | TRBD1 | TRBJ2-7 | NA
CASSRQGNTGELFF | TGTGCCAGCAGCCGACAGGGGAACACCGGGGAGCTGTTTTTT | TRBV14 | TRBD1 | TRBJ2-2 | NA
CASSGDLAGEQFF | TGTGCCAGCTCAGGAGATTTAGCGGGGGAGCAGTTCTTC | TRBV18 | TRBD2 | TRBJ2-1 | NA
CASSQERTGIGGYTF | TGTGCCAGCAGCCAAGAAAGGACAGGGATTGGTGGCTACACCTTC | TRBV3-1/TRBV3-2 | TRBD1 | TRBJ1-2 | once
CASSLEWASGSYGYTF | TGTGCCAGCAGCTTAGAGTGGGCATCGGGGAGCTATGGCTACACCTTC | TRBV7-9 | NA | TRBJ1-2 | NA
CASSQTGSWQETQYF | TGCGCCAGCAGTCAAACAGGGAGTTGGCAAGAGACCCAGTACTTC | TRBV5-1 | NA | TRBJ2-5 | few
CASSLVAGARYEQYF | TGTGCCAGCAGCTTAGTAGCGGGGGCCCGCTACGAGCAGTACTTC | TRBV5-4 | TRBD2 | TRBJ2-7 | NA
CASSLSDRMNTGELFF | TGTGCCAGCAGTTTATCCGACAGAATGAACACCGGGGAGCTGTTTTTT | TRBV28 | NA | TRBJ2-2 | NA
CASSGASGWDEQFF | TGTGCCAGCAGCGGAGCCTCGGGTTGGGATGAGCAGTTCTTC | TRBV9 | NA | TRBJ2-1 | once
CASSPGDRKHNEQFF | TGTGCCAGCAGTCCCGGGGACAGAAAGCACAATGAGCAGTTCTTC | TRBV28 | TRBD1 | TRBJ2-1 | NA
CASSQRAPTSEKLFF | TGCGCCAGCAGCCAGAGGGCCCCCACAAGTGAAAAACTGTTTTTT | TRBV4-1 | NA | TRBJ1-4 | NA
CASSFNLDRVLSGNTIYF | TGTGCCAGCAGCTTTAATCTGGACAGGGTTCTCTCTGGAAACACCATATATTTT | TRBV5-5 | TRBD1 | TRBJ1-3 | NA
CSVEGDRVINEQFF | TGCAGCGTTGAAGGGGACAGAGTGATAAATGAGCAGTTCTTC | TRBV29-1 | TRBD1 | TRBJ2-1 | NA
CASSPHQPGAEQYF | TGTGCCAGCAGCCCTCATCAACCAGGGGCCGAGCAGTACTTC | TRBV3-1/TRBV3-2 | NA | TRBJ2-7 | NA
CASSESPTSGAEQYF | TGCGCCAGCAGTGAGTCGCCGACTAGCGGGGCCGAGCAGTACTTC | TRBV10-2 | TRBD2 | TRBJ2-7 | NA
CASSRLTGNSPLHF | TGTGCCAGCAGCCGGTTGACAGGGAATTCACCCCTCCACTTT | TRBV3-1/TRBV3-2 | TRBD1 | TRBJ1-6 | NA
CATSDSGDGYTF | TGTGCCACCAGTGATTCGGGGGATGGCTACACCTTC | TRBV24-1 | NA | TRBJ1-2 | NA
CASRSGGADFGETQYF | TGCGCCAGCAGGAGCGGGGGGGCCGATTTCGGCGAGACCCAGTACTTC | TRBV5-1 | TRBD2 | TRBJ2-5 | NA
CASSIAAQFSTDTQYF | TGTGCCAGTAGTATCGCGGCGCAATTCAGCACAGATACGCAGTATTTT | TRBV19 | NA | TRBJ2-3 | NA
CASSPTGGTEAFF | TGTGCCAGCAGCCCGACAGGCGGCACTGAAGCTTTCTTT | TRBV11-2 | NA | TRBJ1-1 | NA
CASSLDLADTQYF | TGCGCCAGCAGCTTGGATCTCGCAGATACGCAGTATTTT | TRBV5-1 | NA | TRBJ2-3 | few
CASSQSPAGTGRNSPLHF | TGTGCCAGCAGCCAATCTCCCGCAGGGACAGGGCGTAATTCACCCCTCCACTTT | TRBV3-1/TRBV3-2 | TRBD1 | TRBJ1-6 | NA
CASSPGLAENTGELFF | TGTGCCAGCAGCCCGGGACTAGCGGAGAACACCGGGGAGCTGTTTTTT | TRBV5-4 | TRBD2 | TRBJ2-2 | few
CASSPPGQFKNIQYF | TGTGCCAGCTCACCACCGGGACAGTTCAAAAACATTCAGTACTTC | TRBV18 | TRBD1 | TRBJ2-4 | NA
CASSLGQGVSQPQHF | TGTGCCAGCAGCTTGGGACAGGGGGTGAGTCAGCCCCAGCATTTT | TRBV5-6 | TRBD1 | TRBJ1-5 | few
CASSLNRGRAGNTEAFF | TGTGCCAGCAGTTTAAACAGGGGGCGGGCAGGGAATACTGAAGCTTTCTTT | TRBV27 | TRBD1 | TRBJ1-1 | NA
CASSLEQGNNSPLHF | TGTGCCAGCAGCTTGGAACAGGGTAACAATTCACCCCTCCACTTT | TRBV5-6 | NA | TRBJ1-6 | few
CASREEGFSPLHF | TGTGCCAGCAGGGAAGAGGGGTTTTCACCCCTCCACTTT | TRBV6-1 | NA | TRBJ1-6 | NA
CASSQTGDYGYTF | TGTGCCAGCAGTCAGACAGGGGATTATGGCTACACCTTC | TRBV6-5 | TRBD1 | TRBJ1-2 | few
CATSGGGGATDYGYTF | TGTGCCACCAGCGGTGGGGGAGGGGCGACTGACTATGGCTACACCTTC | TRBV24-1 | NA | TRBJ1-2 | NA
CASSLDRLGTTNTGELFF | TGTGCCAGCAGCTTAGACCGCCTTGGGACAACGAACACCGGGGAGCTGTTTTTT | TRBV11-3 | NA | TRBJ2-2 | NA
CASSLLSGQGRTDTQYF | TGTGCCAGCAGCTTATTATCTGGGCAGGGGAGAACAGATACGCAGTATTTT | TRBV7-2 | NA | TRBJ2-3 | NA
CSVGQSQETQYF | TGCAGCGTGGGACAGTCACAAGAGACCCAGTACTTC | TRBV29-1 | TRBD1 | TRBJ2-5 | NA
CASSWTGTGYTF | TGTGCCAGCAGCTGGACAGGGACGGGCTACACCTTC | TRBV5-5 | TRBD1 | TRBJ1-2 | NA
CASSLESPGELFF | TGTGCCAGCAGCTTAGAGAGCCCCGGGGAGCTGTTTTTT | TRBV7-3 | NA | TRBJ2-2 | NA
CASSLVAGPRTDTQYF | TGTGCCAGCAGCCTAGTAGCGGGTCCCCGCACAGATACGCAGTATTTT | TRBV11-2 | TRBD2 | TRBJ2-3 | NA
CASRGQGYEQYF | TGTGCCAGTAGGGGACAGGGTTACGAGCAGTACTTC | TRBV19 | TRBD1 | TRBJ2-7 | NA
CSVLTGVGTEAFF | TGCAGCGTACTGACAGGGGTGGGCACTGAAGCTTTCTTT | TRBV29-1 | TRBD1 | TRBJ1-1 | NA
CASSRAGVGDNEQFF | TGTGCCAGCAGCCGGGCGGGGGTTGGGGACAATGAGCAGTTCTTC | TRBV9 | TRBD2 | TRBJ2-1 | NA
CASSPSNRNLNTGELFF | TGTGCCAGCAGCCCCTCGAACAGGAACCTGAACACCGGGGAGCTGTTTTTT | TRBV3-1/TRBV3-2 | NA | TRBJ2-2 | NA
CASSDRSNQPQHF | TGCGCCAGCAGCGACAGATCGAATCAGCCCCAGCATTTT | TRBV4-1 | NA | TRBJ1-5 | few
CASSYRDRYYEQYF | TGTGCCAGCAGTTACAGGGACAGGTACTACGAGCAGTACTTC | TRBV6-6 | TRBD1 | TRBJ2-7 | NA
CASSVAERGFQETQYF | TGTGCCAGCAGCGTAGCGGAGCGGGGCTTTCAAGAGACCCAGTACTTC | TRBV9 | TRBD2 | TRBJ2-5 | NA
CASSLRATNEKLFF | TGTGCCAGCAGCCTTCGGGCAACTAATGAAAAACTGTTTTTT | TRBV7-6 | NA | TRBJ1-4 | NA
CASSLGRGNYGYTF | TGTGCCAGCAGCTTGGGGCGAGGGAACTATGGCTACACCTTC | TRBV5-6 | NA | TRBJ1-2 | once